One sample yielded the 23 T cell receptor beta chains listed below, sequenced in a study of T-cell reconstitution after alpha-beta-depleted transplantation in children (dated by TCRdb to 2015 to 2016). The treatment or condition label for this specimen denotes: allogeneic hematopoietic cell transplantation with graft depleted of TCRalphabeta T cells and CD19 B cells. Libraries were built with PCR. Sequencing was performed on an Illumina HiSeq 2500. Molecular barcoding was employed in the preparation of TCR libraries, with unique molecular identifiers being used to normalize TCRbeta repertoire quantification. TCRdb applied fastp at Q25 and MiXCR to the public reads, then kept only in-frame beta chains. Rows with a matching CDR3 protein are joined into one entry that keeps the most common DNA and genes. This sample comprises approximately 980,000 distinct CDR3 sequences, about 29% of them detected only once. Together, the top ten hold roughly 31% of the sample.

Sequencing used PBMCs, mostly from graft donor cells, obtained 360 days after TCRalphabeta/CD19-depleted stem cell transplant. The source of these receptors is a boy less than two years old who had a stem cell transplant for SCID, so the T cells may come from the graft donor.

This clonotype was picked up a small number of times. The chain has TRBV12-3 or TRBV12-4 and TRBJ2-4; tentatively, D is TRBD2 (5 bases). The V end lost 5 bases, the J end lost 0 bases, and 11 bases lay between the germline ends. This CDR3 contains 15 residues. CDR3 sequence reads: CASSLRTLAKNIQYF. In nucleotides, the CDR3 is TGTGCCAGCAGTCTTCGGACTTTAGCCAAAAACATTCAGTACTTC.

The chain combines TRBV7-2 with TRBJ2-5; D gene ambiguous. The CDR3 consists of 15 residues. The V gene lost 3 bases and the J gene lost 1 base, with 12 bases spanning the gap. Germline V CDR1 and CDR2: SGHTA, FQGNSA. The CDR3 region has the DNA TGTGCCAGCAGCTTGTCACCAGCGACCCAAGAGACCCAGTACTTC. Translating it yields CASSLSPATQETQYF.

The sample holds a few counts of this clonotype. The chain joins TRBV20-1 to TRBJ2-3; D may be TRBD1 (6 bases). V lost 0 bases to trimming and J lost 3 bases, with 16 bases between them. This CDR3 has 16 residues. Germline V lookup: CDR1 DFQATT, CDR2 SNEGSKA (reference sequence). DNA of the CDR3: TGCAGTGCTAGAGATCTTTCGCTGGGGGCAACAGATACGCAGTATTTT. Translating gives CSARDLSLGATDTQYF.

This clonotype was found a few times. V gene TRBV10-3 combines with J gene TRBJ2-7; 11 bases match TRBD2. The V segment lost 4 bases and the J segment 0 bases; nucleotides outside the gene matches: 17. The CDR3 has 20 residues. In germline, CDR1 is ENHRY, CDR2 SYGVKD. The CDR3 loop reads CAISALAGGKFKGISYEQYF. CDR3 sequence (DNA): TGTGCCATCAGTGCCCTAGCGGGGGGCAAATTCAAGGGGATCTCCTACGAGCAGTACTTC.

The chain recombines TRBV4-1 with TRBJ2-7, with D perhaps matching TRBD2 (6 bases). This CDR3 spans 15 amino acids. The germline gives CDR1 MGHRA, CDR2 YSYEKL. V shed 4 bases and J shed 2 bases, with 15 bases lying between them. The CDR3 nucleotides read TGCGCCAGCAGCCGCTGGGACGGAGGGGCCTACGAGCAGTACTTC. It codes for CASSRWDGGAYEQYF.

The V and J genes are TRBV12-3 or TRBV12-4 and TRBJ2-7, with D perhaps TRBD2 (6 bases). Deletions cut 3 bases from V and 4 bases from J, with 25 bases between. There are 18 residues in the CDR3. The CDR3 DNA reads TGTGCCAGCAGTTTTGGCAGGACCTCCCAGGGAGGAGGTTACGAGCAGTACTTC. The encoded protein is CASSFGRTSQGGGYEQYF.

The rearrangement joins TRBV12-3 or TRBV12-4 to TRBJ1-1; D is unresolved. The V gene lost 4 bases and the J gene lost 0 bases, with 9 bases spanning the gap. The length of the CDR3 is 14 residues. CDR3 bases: TGTGCCAGCAGTTCTGGCACCATGAACACTGAAGCTTTCTTT. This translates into CASSSGTMNTEAFF.

CDR3 loop: CASSYGLDSAASTDTQYF. The CDR3 DNA reads TGTGCCAGCAGTTACGGCCTGGACAGTGCTGCTAGCACAGATACGCAGTATTTT. The J gene is TRBJ2-3, the V gene TRBV6-5; D perhaps matches TRBD1 (6 bases). Germline assignment: CDR1 MNHEY and CDR2 SVGAGI. The CDR3 loop spans 18 amino acids. V was shortened by 2 bases and J by 0 bases, with 18 bases between the two germline ends.

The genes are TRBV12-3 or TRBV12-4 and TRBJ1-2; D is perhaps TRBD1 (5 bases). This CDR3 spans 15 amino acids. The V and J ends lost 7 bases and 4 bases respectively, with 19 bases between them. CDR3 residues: CASTLSGTEGYGYTF. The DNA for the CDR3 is TGTGCCAGCACCCTATCGGGGACTGAGGGCTATGGCTACACCTTC.

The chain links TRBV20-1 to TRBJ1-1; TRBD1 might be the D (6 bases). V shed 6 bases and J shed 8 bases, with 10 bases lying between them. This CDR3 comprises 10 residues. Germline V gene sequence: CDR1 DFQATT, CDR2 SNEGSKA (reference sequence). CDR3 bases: TGCAGTGCCCCGGGGACAGAAGCTTTCTTT. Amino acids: CSAPGTEAFF.

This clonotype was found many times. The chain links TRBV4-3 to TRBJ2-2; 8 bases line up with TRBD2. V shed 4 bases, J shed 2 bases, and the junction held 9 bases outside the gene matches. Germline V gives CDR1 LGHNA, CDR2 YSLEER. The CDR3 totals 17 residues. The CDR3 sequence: CASSLDLRGGNTGELFF. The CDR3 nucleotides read TGCGCCAGCAGCCTAGACCTTCGGGGGGGCAACACCGGGGAGCTGTTTTTT.

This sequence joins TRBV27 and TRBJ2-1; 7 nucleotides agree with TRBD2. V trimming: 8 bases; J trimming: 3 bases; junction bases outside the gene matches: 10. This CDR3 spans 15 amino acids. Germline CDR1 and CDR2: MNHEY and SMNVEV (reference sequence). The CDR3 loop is CASAQPGTNYNEQFF. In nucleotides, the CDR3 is TGTGCCAGCGCCCAGCCCGGGACTAACTACAATGAGCAGTTCTTC.

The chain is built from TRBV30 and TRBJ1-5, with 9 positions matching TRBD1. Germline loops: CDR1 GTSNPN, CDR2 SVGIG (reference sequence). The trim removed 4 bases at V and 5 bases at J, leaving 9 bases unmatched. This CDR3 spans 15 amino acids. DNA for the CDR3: TGTGCCTGGAATCCGGGGACAGGGCCTCATCAGCCCCAGCATTTT. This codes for CAWNPGTGPHQPQHF.

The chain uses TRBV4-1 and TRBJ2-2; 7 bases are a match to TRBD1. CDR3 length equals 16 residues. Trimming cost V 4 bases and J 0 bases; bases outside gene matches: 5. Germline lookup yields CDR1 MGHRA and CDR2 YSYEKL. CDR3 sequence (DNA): TGCGCCAGCAGCCTTCCCGGGACAGCGAACACCGGGGAGCTGTTTTTT. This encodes CASSLPGTANTGELFF.

CDR3 sequence: CASSPGPVDTEAFF. The CDR3 nucleotides are TGTGCCAGCAGCCCCGGCCCCGTTGACACTGAAGCTTTCTTT. V is TRBV12-3 or TRBV12-4 and J is TRBJ1-1; D not resolved. The length of the CDR3 is 14 residues. The V and J ends lost 6 bases and 3 bases respectively, with 14 bases between them.

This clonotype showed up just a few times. CDR3 in amino acids: CATTGLAGETQYF. In DNA form, the CDR3 reads TGTGCCACCACCGGACTAGCGGGAGAGACCCAGTACTTC. The rearrangement uses TRBV15 and TRBJ2-5, with 11 bases that match TRBD2. Germline V gene data show CDR1 as LNHNV and CDR2 as YYDKDF (reference sequence). The CDR3 contains 13 residues. V gave up 7 bases and J gave up 4 bases; unmatched junction bases: 2.

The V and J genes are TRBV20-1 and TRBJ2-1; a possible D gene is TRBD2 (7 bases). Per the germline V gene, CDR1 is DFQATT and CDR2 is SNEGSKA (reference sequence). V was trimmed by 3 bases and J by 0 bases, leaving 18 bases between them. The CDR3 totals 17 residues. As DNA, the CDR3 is TGCAGTGCTAGCCCGGGGGGCCTCCGACCCTCCTACAATGAGCAGTTCTTC. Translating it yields CSASPGGLRPSYNEQFF.

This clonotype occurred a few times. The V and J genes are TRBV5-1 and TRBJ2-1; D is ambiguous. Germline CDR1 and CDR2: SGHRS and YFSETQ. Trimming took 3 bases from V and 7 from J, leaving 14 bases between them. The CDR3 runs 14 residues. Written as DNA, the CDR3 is TGCGCCAGCAGCTATGGGAACGGCCCTAATGAGCAGTTCTTC. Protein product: CASSYGNGPNEQFF.

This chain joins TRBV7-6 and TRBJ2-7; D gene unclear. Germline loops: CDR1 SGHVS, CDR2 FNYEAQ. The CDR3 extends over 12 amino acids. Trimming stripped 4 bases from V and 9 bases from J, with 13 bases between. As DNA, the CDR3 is TGTGCCAGCAGCTCCACCGATCGTGTGCAGTACTTC. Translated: CASSSTDRVQYF.

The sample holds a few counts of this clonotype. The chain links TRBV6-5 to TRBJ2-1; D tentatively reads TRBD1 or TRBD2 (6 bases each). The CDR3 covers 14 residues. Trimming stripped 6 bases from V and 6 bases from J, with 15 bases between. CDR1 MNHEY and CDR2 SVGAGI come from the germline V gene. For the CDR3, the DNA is TGTGCCAGCAGGGGGGGCAGGGGTTTCAATGAGCAGTTCTTC. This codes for CASRGGRGFNEQFF.

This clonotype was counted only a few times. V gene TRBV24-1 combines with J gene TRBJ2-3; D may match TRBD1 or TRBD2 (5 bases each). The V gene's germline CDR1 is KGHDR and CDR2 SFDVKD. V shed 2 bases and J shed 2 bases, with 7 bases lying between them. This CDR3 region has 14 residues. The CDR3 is CATSDSGATDTQYF. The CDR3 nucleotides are TGTGCCACCAGTGATTCCGGGGCCACAGATACGCAGTATTTT.

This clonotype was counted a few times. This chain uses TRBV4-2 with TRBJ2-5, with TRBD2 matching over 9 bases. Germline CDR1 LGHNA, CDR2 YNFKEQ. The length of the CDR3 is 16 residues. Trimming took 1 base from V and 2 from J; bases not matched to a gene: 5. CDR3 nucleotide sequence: TGTGCCAGCAGCCAAGTGGGCCTAGCGGGGCAAGAGACCCAGTACTTC. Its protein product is CASSQVGLAGQETQYF.

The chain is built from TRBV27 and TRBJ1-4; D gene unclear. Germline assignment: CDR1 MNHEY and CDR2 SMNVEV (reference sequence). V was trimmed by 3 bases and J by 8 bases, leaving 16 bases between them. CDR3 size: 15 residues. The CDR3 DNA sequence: TGTGCCAGCAGTTTCTCGAGACTGAGGGAGGAAAAACTGTTTTTT. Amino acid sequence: CASSFSRLREEKLFF.